The clone carrying this T cell receptor beta chain occurred many times. The data stem from a study of tumor-infiltrating lymphocytes in oesophageal squamous cell carcinoma. Each CDR3 protein gets one entry after TCRdb re-called the PCR reads with MiXCR. The data contain about 11,000 distinct CDR3 sequences, over 50% of them seen just once; the ten biggest clones take up about a third. This TCR derives from a male donor with esophageal squamous cell carcinoma. Sequenced sample: esophageal tumor tissue.

DNA for the CDR3: TGTGCCAGCAGTCCCCTTGGAAACACCATATATTTT. The encoded protein is CASSPLGNTIYF. The chain joins TRBV6-1 to TRBJ1-3; D not certain. V gave up 5 bases and J gave up 3 bases, with 5 bases separating them. The CDR3 covers 12 residues. Germline assignment: CDR1 MNHNS and CDR2 SASEGT.